This TCR beta chain was identified during a study of control samples from healthy donors and cancer patients. Only in-frame clones appear in the TCRdb table, and some are missing; sequencing was by immunoSEQ multiplex PCR. Of about 55,000 clones listed, approximately 95% were seen once; the top ten hold around 1%. The TCR comes from a woman aged 18-29 years in good health. Sequencing was performed on blood.

CDR3 protein: CASSLSPPTGSFGYTF. CDR3 in DNA: TGTGCCAGCAGTTTATCCCCCCCGACAGGATCTTTTGGCTACACCTTC. This sequence joins TRBV28 and TRBJ1-2; tentatively, D is TRBD1 (6 bases). Germline V gene data show CDR1 as MDHEN and CDR2 as SYDVKM. The CDR3 totals 16 residues. The V gene lost 1 base and the J gene lost 7 bases, with 19 bases spanning the gap.